The present TCR beta chain was sequenced within a study of T cells in Graves' hyperthyroidism and ophthalmopathy. Amplification of TCR beta CDR3 regions was performed using RNA transcripts as template. With the HTBI primer set, the TCR CDR3 went through a first round of RT-PCR. TCRdb re-called the multiplex PCR reads with MiXCR, one entry per CDR3 protein. Of hundreds of thousands of distinct CDR3 sequences in the sample, approximately 14% were seen once. The germline V gene encodes CDR1 MDHEN and CDR2 SYDVKM. The V and J ends lost 4 bases and 4 bases respectively, with 12 bases between them. The CDR3 loop spans 14 amino acids. This clonotype showed up many times.

The rearrangement links TRBV28 to TRBJ2-3, with D possibly being TRBD1 (5 bases). Sequencing was done on a sample of blood. This clonotype was sampled from a woman in her sixties or seventies with Graves' ophthalmopathy. CDR3 coding DNA: TGTGCCAGCAGTTCCGCGGACACCGCAGATACGCAGTATTTT. This gives the protein CASSSADTADTQYF.